This TCR beta chain is drawn from a study of early stage breast cancer tumors. Study-wide findings and caveats: Enriched TCRB sequences shared across patients were mostly commonly generated sequences. In 14 of 16 patients, blood comparison separated tumor from normal breast. Tumors had about 2.5-fold higher T cell density and higher clonality than adjacent normal breast tissue.

Each sample had two DNA replicates, roughly 0.48 ug blood or about 1.4 ug tissue. Measured with immunoSEQ multiplex PCR; TCRdb has only the in-frame clones, and not every one. The sample shows about 8,400 clones, around 77% of them seen only once. About this clone: Its specificity is unknown.

The CDR3 contains 14 residues. Between the trimmed V and J ends, which lost 0 bases and 8 bases, there was a span of 11 bases. Germline V lookup: CDR1 MDHEN, CDR2 SYDVKM. The chain has TRBV28 and TRBJ2-4; D remains unclear. Sequencing input: normal breast tissue next to the tumor. This clonotype was obtained from a person in their sixties with breast cancer. The CDR3 DNA reads TGTGCCAGCAGTTTATGGGTGGGTGGGGACATTCAGTACTTC. This translates into CASSLWVGGDIQYF.